This entry describes one T cell receptor beta chain. The antigen this receptor binds is unknown. No much larger clonotype is one base removed from it; base qualities were not supplied. The data originate from a study of blood T cell repertoires in COVID-19 (dated by TCRdb to 2020 to 2022). In the study overall: The collaborator samples originated in the United States, Italy and Spain and spanned the acute and convalescent phases of COVID-19. The prospective study material was composed of cDNA or gDNA derived from T cells, B-cell-depleted T cells, or PBMCs. Subjects who had been exposed to COVID-19, were actively infected with it, or had recovered from it provided the deeply sampled blood TCRbeta repertoires that made up the dataset. A freely available public database, intended as a resource for researchers studying the immune response to SARS-CoV-2, is where the repertoires were released. The samples were drawn from two sources: the first 160 participants of the ongoing ImmuneRACE study, and 1,000 to 1,500 subjects contributed by 6 global collaborators. Sample metadata almost always included a de-identified subject ID, COVID-19 status, age in years and sex. HLA class I and class II types, where available, came from metadata supplied by the sample provider rather than from assay-based typing. The investigation overall reported the following: How much clinical and demographic metadata was included differed by source and by participant, and the metadata was provided uncurated.

The immunoSEQ Assay, a bias-controlled multiplex PCR, was used to amplify TCRbeta CDR3 regions from genomic DNA. From the authors' description of their analysis: The number of nucleated cells in each sample was estimated from the amplification of reference gene primers within the assay. Sequence reads were collapsed and filtered to measure the absolute abundance of every unique TCRbeta CDR3 rearrangement. For each sample, productive Simpson clonality was calculated as the square root of Simpson's diversity index across productive rearrangements. What TCRdb holds here is the immuneACCESS table cut down to in-frame rearrangements. Part of the clones is not present; checked against another copy, under half of the missing clones reflect an unresolved V gene, and the others are unexplained. V, J and clone size were drawn from that table, and D and trimming were deduced from the DNA. Counted in this sample were roughly 100,000 clones; approximately 86% of them appeared once. Around 20% of the sample lies in the top ten.

Each collaborating institution followed its own protocols to collect whole blood in K2EDTA tubes. For TCRbeta analysis, collaborators shipped samples as frozen whole blood, isolated PBMCs, or DNA extracted from either of those sample types. The sequence came from an elderly woman with acute or convalescent COVID-19. The sample consisted of peripheral blood.

The DNA sequence follows: TGTGCCAGTAGTATTATGGGACAGGGGGCTTCACCCCTCCACTTT. Its protein is CASSIMGQGASPLHF. The chain was built from TRBV19 and TRBJ1-6, and TRBD1 matches 12 of the central bases. The CDR1 and CDR2 encoded by the germline V gene (reference sequence) are LNHDA and SQIVND. V has 3 bases trimmed and J has 9 bases trimmed; junction bases matching no gene number 3. From the cysteine through the phenylalanine, the CDR3 covers 15 amino acids. Only the CDR3 portion is preserved as DNA: 45 bases, with reading frame beginning at the first base.